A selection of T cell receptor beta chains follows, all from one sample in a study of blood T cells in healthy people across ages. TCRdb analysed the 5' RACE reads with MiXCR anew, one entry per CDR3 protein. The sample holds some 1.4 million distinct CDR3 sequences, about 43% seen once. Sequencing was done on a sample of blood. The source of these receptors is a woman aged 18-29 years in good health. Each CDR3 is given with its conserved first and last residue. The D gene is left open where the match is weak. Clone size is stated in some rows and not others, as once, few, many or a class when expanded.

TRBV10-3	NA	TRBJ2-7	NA	TGTGCCATCAGTGGGGTGATTGATGAGCAGTACTTC	CAISGVIDEQYF
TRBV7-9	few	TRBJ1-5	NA	TGTGCCAGCAGCTTAGGTCCGGCCACCCCCGGCAATCAGCCCCAGCATTTT	CASSLGPATPGNQPQHF
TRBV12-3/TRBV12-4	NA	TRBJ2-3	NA	TGTGCCAGCAGTCGTGGACTACGGAATGGGGGTACGCAGTATTTT	CASSRGLRNGGTQYF
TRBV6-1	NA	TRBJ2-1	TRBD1	TGTGCCAGCAGAACCGGGCCCGGGACAGGGGGTGATAGAAATGAGCAGTTCTTC	CASRTGPGTGGDRNEQFF
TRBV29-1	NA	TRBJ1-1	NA	TGCAGCGTGCGGCGTGGTGGGGGGAACACTGAAGCTTTCTTT	CSVRRGGGNTEAFF
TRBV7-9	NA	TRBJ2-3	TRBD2	TGTGCCAGCAGCTTCGCTAGCGGGGGGCAGGATACGCAGTATTTT	CASSFASGGQDTQYF
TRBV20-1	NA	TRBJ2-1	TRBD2	TGCAGTGCTAGTAGCGGGGGCCCCAGGGACAATGAGCAGTTCTTC	CSASSGGPRDNEQFF
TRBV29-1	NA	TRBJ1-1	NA	TGCAGCGTTGACGGGAGGCTTATGAACACTGAAGCTTTCTTT	CSVDGRLMNTEAFF
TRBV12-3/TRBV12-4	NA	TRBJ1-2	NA	TGTGCCAGCAGTTTAGAGAGGGGCACCTATGGCTACACCTTC	CASSLERGTYGYTF
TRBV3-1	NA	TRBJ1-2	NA	TGTGCCAGCAGCCAAGGGGCGGGGGCGAAGTATGGCTACACCTTC	CASSQGAGAKYGYTF